The 26 T cell receptor beta chains below all came from one sample that was sequenced in a study of blood T cell repertoires in COVID-19. Method: immunoSEQ multiplex PCR; TCRdb's copy keeps in-frame clones and lacks some. The sample consists of tens of thousands of clones, roughly 72% of them appearing once. Sample: peripheral blood. Source of these receptors: an older woman in a cohort sampled during active or convalescent COVID-19.

Here the CDR3 DNA reads TGTGCCAGCAGCTTCCGACTAGCGGGGGACTTCCAAGAGACCCAGTACTTC. It encodes CASSFRLAGDFQETQYF. This chain joins TRBV5-4 and TRBJ2-5, with 12 bases identical to TRBD2. From germline, CDR1 is SGHNT and CDR2 YYREEE (reference sequence). The CDR3 totals 17 residues. J gave up 1 base and V 2 bases, and 6 bases lay outside the gene matches.

The chain employs TRBV19 and TRBJ1-5; no clear D gene. The V gene lost 2 bases and the J gene lost 7 bases, with 9 bases spanning the gap. Germline values: CDR1 LNHDA, CDR2 SQIVND (reference sequence). CDR3 length: 13 residues. CDR3 residues: CASSILSGQPQHF. Here the CDR3 DNA reads TGTGCCAGTAGTATACTTTCCGGGCAGCCCCAGCATTTT.

The chain links TRBV3-1 (or the pseudogene TRBV3-2) to TRBJ1-5, with D unresolved. The CDR3 consists of 15 residues. Trimming shortened V by 3 bases and J by 6 bases, and 15 bases separated the two germline ends. Germline lookup yields CDR1 LGHDT and CDR2 YNNKEL (reference sequence). CDR3 residues: CASSHQPGGTQPQHF. Written as DNA, the CDR3 is TGTGCCAGCAGCCATCAACCTGGAGGAACTCAGCCCCAGCATTTT.

The chain couples TRBV5-1 to TRBJ2-1, with 11 bases fitting TRBD2. With 0 bases clipped from V and 6 bases from J, the junction kept 2 bases outside the gene matches. The CDR3 sequence is 15 residues long. Germline V CDR1 and CDR2: SGHRS, YFSETQ. CDR3 sequence: CASSLDLAGGNEQFF. The CDR3 nucleotides read TGCGCCAGCAGCTTGGATCTAGCGGGGGGCAATGAGCAGTTCTTC.

There are many counts of this clone. J is TRBJ1-5 and V is TRBV28, with 7 bases identical to TRBD1. Germline V gene lookup returns CDR1 MDHEN and CDR2 SYDVKM. There are 15 residues in the CDR3. V was clipped by 3 bases and J by 3 bases; unmatched bases: 5. The CDR3 reads CASSFPTGTNQPQHF. CDR3 DNA: TGTGCCAGCAGTTTCCCGACAGGGACCAATCAGCCCCAGCATTTT.

This clone was counted between two and nine times. The chain is built from TRBV6-1 and TRBJ1-2, with a weak D call TRBD1 (6 bases). The CDR3 runs to 16 residues. V lost 3 bases to trimming and J lost 2 bases, with 16 bases between them. In germline, CDR1 is MNHNS, CDR2 SASEGT. This CDR3 reads CASSDPLRQENYGYTF. The DNA of the CDR3 is TGTGCCAGCAGTGATCCTTTAAGACAGGAGAACTATGGCTACACCTTC.

A word on this clone: The same CDR3 is also encoded by other DNA sequences in this sample. The chain joins TRBV5-1 to TRBJ1-2; D not resolved. The CDR3 is 13 amino acids. The germline gives CDR1 SGHRS, CDR2 YFSETQ. Trimming removed 0 bases at V and 3 bases at J, with 6 bases between. CDR3 region: CASSLGGDYGYTF. CDR3 DNA sequence: TGCGCCAGCAGCTTGGGCGGGGACTATGGCTACACCTTC.

This clone was detected ten times or more. The chain recombines TRBV19 with TRBJ1-5, with D possibly TRBD1 on 6 matching bases. Germline lookup yields CDR1 LNHDA and CDR2 SQIVND (reference sequence). With 3 bases removed from V and 0 bases from J, the gap between germline ends came to 9 bases. The CDR3 loop spans 15 amino acids. CDR3 in amino acids: CASSMGAHSNQPQHF. For the CDR3, the DNA is TGTGCCAGTAGTATGGGGGCTCATAGCAATCAGCCCCAGCATTTT.

This chain links TRBV19 with TRBJ1-5; D gene uncertain. Germline V gives CDR1 LNHDA, CDR2 SQIVND (reference sequence). Trimming stripped 8 bases from V and 2 bases from J, with 16 bases between. CDR3 length equals 15 residues. The CDR3 loop is CASLHPGGGNQPQHF. The CDR3 nucleotides are TGTGCCAGTCTCCACCCCGGCGGGGGCAATCAGCCCCAGCATTTT.

The V and J genes are TRBV2 and TRBJ1-1; 8 bases line up with TRBD1. V lost 4 bases, J lost 6 bases, and 10 bases stayed unmatched. CDR3 size: 15 residues. Per the germline V gene, CDR1 is SNHLY and CDR2 is FYNNEI. The DNA of the CDR3 is TGTGCCAGCAGTGTGGTAGGACAGGGAATCTCTGAAGCTTTCTTT. Amino acids: CASSVVGQGISEAFF.

The chain uses TRBV30 and TRBJ2-7, with 7 bases identical to TRBD1. Germline assignment: CDR1 GTSNPN and CDR2 SVGIG (reference sequence). Trimming removed 5 bases from V and 4 bases from J; junction bases left unmatched: 8. The CDR3 has 13 residues. Here the CDR3 DNA reads TGTGCCTGGCGCGAAGGGGGCGCGTACGAGCAGTACTTC. It codes for CAWREGGAYEQYF.

The chain links TRBV2 to TRBJ1-1; tentatively, D is TRBD1 (5 bases). The V end was cut by 5 bases, the J end by 1 base, with 11 bases between. The CDR3 totals 14 residues. The germline V gene has CDR1 SNHLY and CDR2 FYNNEI. CDR3 nucleotides: TGTGCCAGCAGTCCACAGGAGAAGAACACTGAAGCTTTCTTT. This codes for CASSPQEKNTEAFF.

Only one count was recorded for this clone. Being one base from a much bigger clone, this may be a read error. The rearrangement uses TRBV9 and TRBJ1-6; a weak D match, TRBD1 (5 bases). The germline V gene has CDR1 SGDLS and CDR2 YYNGEE. The CDR3 extends over 19 amino acids. The CDR3 bases are TGTACCAGCAGCGTAACCCCCGACGGGAGGGGATCTGTATTTTCACCCCTCCACTTT. Protein product: CTSSVTPDGRGSVFSPLHF.

CDR3 in DNA: TGTGCCAGCAGCCGACAGTTCTCTGGGGCCAACGTCCTGACTTTC. Amino acids: CASSRQFSGANVLTF. The chain carries TRBV11-3 and TRBJ2-6, with D maybe TRBD1 (5 bases). The ends were cut back, 5 bases at V and 0 bases at J, with 8 bases in the middle. This CDR3 is built from 15 residues. Germline CDR1 reads SGHNT; CDR2 reads YENEEA.

CDR3 sequence reads: CASSPDRGTPGNTIYF. For the CDR3, the DNA is TGTGCCAGTAGTCCGGACAGGGGGACTCCTGGAAACACCATATATTTT. The genes are TRBV19 and TRBJ1-3, with 10 nucleotides matching TRBD1. CDR1 is LNHDA, CDR2 SQIVND, per germline (reference sequence). J gave up 2 bases and V 5 bases, and 6 bases lay outside the gene matches. CDR3 length: 16 residues.

The genes are TRBV18 and TRBJ1-2; 10 bases match TRBD1. The CDR3 length is 17 residues. CDR1 is KGHSH and CDR2 is LQKENI in the germline V gene. After removal of 1 base from V and 8 bases from J, the junction contained 13 bases not matched to a gene. The CDR3: CASSPQPTLTGGGGYTF. CDR3 sequence (DNA): TGTGCCAGCTCACCACAACCAACCCTGACAGGGGGCGGCGGCTACACCTTC.

This chain's CDR3 is CASSQDPGTGAGNTIYF. The CDR3 nucleotides read TGCGCCAGCAGCCAAGATCCGGGAACAGGGGCTGGAAACACCATATATTTT. The genes are TRBV4-1 and TRBJ1-3, with 7 bases that match TRBD1. The CDR3 contains 17 residues. In germline, CDR1 is MGHRA, CDR2 YSYEKL. V shed 0 bases, J shed 2 bases, and the junction held 7 bases outside the gene matches.

The chain combines TRBV18 with TRBJ2-6; 9 positions match TRBD1. After removal of 6 bases from V and 2 bases from J, the junction contained 8 bases not matched to a gene. Germline CDR1 and CDR2: KGHSH and LQKENI. The CDR3 contains 17 residues. The DNA of the CDR3 is TGTGCCAGCTCCCCGATGGGGACAGGGACTGGGGCCAACGTCCTGACTTTC. This gives the protein CASSPMGTGTGANVLTF.

The rearrangement joins TRBV5-4 to TRBJ1-6, with 7 bases aligning to TRBD1. Trimming cost V 0 bases and J 10 bases; bases outside gene matches: 7. CDR3 length: 15 residues. Looked up from germline, CDR1 is SGHNT and CDR2 is YYREEE (reference sequence). The CDR3 DNA reads as TGTGCCAGCAGCTTGGGTAGCAGGGGGAAATCACCCCTCCACTTT. Translating it yields CASSLGSRGKSPLHF.

This clone was seen only a few times. V and J are TRBV28 and TRBJ2-7; TRBD1 agrees at 7 bases. CDR3 length: 14 residues. Losses at the gene ends were 8 bases for V and 0 bases for J; bases not matched to a gene: 7. Germline V gene sequence: CDR1 MDHEN, CDR2 SYDVKM. CDR3 amino acids: CASRRTGVSYEQYF. The CDR3 bases are TGTGCCAGCCGACGAACAGGGGTCTCCTACGAGCAGTACTTC.

V is TRBV5-1 and J is TRBJ2-5, with 10 bases fitting TRBD2. The trim removed 0 bases at V and 4 bases at J, leaving 12 bases unmatched. Looked up from germline, CDR1 is SGHRS and CDR2 is YFSETQ. The CDR3 totals 18 residues. In nucleotides, the CDR3 is TGCGCCAGCAGCTTGGGGCTCCAGCGGGGGGGCGAGGGAGAGACCCAGTACTTC. It encodes CASSLGLQRGGEGETQYF. The full variable domain, in which reference TRBV5-1 and TRBJ2-5 provide the parts outside the CDR3, is KAGVTQTPRYLIKTRGQQVTLSCSPISGHRSVSWYQQTPGQGLQFLFEYFSETQRNKGNFPGRFSGRQFSNSRSEMNVSTLELGDSALYLCASSLGLQRGGEGETQYFGPGTRLLVL.

V usage is TRBV5-1 and J usage is TRBJ1-1, with TRBD1 identical over 10 bases. The trim removed 4 bases at V and 4 bases at J, leaving 1 base unmatched. Germline-derived CDR1 and CDR2 are SGHRS and YFSETQ. The CDR3 runs to 13 residues. CDR3 loop: CASSRTGGTEAFF. For the CDR3, the DNA is TGCGCCAGCAGCCGGACAGGGGGCACTGAAGCTTTCTTT. The full variable domain, its missing parts supplied by reference TRBV5-1 and TRBJ1-1, is KAGVTQTPRYLIKTRGQQVTLSCSPISGHRSVSWYQQTPGQGLQFLFEYFSETQRNKGNFPGRFSGRQFSNSRSEMNVSTLELGDSALYLCASSRTGGTEAFFGQGTRLTVV.

This rearrangement joins TRBV4-2 to TRBJ2-5; unclear D gene. The CDR3 is 14 residues long. Germline CDR1 is LGHNA and CDR2 is YNFKEQ. V gave up 1 base and J gave up 0 bases, with 6 bases separating them. The CDR3 DNA reads TGTGCCAGCAGCCAAGCAGGAAACCAAGAGACCCAGTACTTC. It codes for CASSQAGNQETQYF.

The rearrangement uses TRBV10-3 and TRBJ1-6; perhaps TRBD1 as D (5 bases). Trimming took off 4 bases at V and 4 bases at J, with 11 bases between the two ends. The germline CDR1 and CDR2 sequences are ENHRY and SYGVKD. The CDR3 runs to 15 residues. Here the CDR3 DNA reads TGTGCCATCAGTGGAGGTCAGGGTTATAATTCACCCCTCCACTTT. Protein product: CAISGGQGYNSPLHF.

The chain recombines TRBV30 with TRBJ1-2; 7 bases are shared with TRBD1. Trimming took 6 bases from V and 5 from J; bases not matched to a gene: 9. Germline V gene sequence: CDR1 GTSNPN, CDR2 SVGIG (reference sequence). This CDR3 has 13 amino acids. The CDR3 DNA sequence: TGTGCCTGCCTCCGGGACAGACCGTATGGCTACACCTTC. Amino acids: CACLRDRPYGYTF.

CDR3 sequence: CASRAGTGNDNEQFF. The DNA for the CDR3 is TGTGCCAGCAGGGCCGGGACAGGGAACGACAATGAGCAGTTCTTC. The chain employs TRBV27 and TRBJ2-1, with TRBD1 matching 9 bases. CDR3 size: 15 residues. V trimming: 6 bases; J trimming: 5 bases; junction bases outside the gene matches: 8. Germline lookup yields CDR1 MNHEY and CDR2 SMNVEV (reference sequence).